These T cell receptor beta chains were read from a single sample in a study of blood T cells in healthy people across ages. TCRdb reprocessed the 5' RACE reads via MiXCR and lists one record per CDR3 protein. This repertoire shows around 2 million distinct CDR3 sequences, roughly two fifths found once; its top ten account for under 25%. Sequencing input: blood. The receptors stem from a human donor in good health. Each CDR3 is given with its conserved first and last residue. A D gene is named only where the DNA matches it firmly. The listing skips clone size in some rows; elsewhere it reads once, few, many or a size class.

>NA|TRBJ2-7|NA|TRBV6-1
CASNLINGAEQYF
TGTGCCAGCAACCTAATTAATGGGGCCGAGCAGTACTTC
>NA|TRBJ1-1|NA|TRBV2
CASSEYMSGGEAFF
TGTGCCAGCAGTGAATATATGTCCGGGGGTGAAGCTTTCTTT
>NA|TRBJ2-7|TRBD2|TRBV4-1
CASSQDVAGDVYEQYF
TGCGCCAGCAGCCAAGATGTAGCGGGGGACGTCTACGAGCAGTACTTC
>NA|TRBJ2-5|NA|TRBV6-6
CAGRVGRAGETQYF
TGTGCCGGCAGGGTAGGGCGCGCTGGGGAGACCCAGTACTTC
>NA|TRBJ2-7|TRBD1|TRBV20-1
CSAWTGYEQYF
TGCAGTGCTTGGACAGGGTACGAGCAGTACTTC
>NA|TRBJ2-7|NA|TRBV28
CASSFPTDSLSYLGYEQYF
TGTGCCAGCAGTTTCCCGACTGACAGTTTATCCTATCTGGGTTACGAGCAGTACTTC
>few|TRBJ2-6|NA|TRBV11-2
CASSLWPADGANALTF
TGTGCCAGCAGCTTATGGCCGGCGGATGGGGCCAACGCCCTGACTTTC
>few|TRBJ1-4|TRBD1|TRBV6-1
CASSINRGATTNEKLFF
TGTGCCAGCAGTATTAACAGGGGGGCAACAACTAATGAAAAACTGTTTTTT
>NA|TRBJ2-3|TRBD2|TRBV12-3/TRBV12-4
CASSFVAGADAQYF
TGTGCCAGCAGTTTCGTAGCGGGGGCAGATGCGCAGTATTTT
>NA|TRBJ1-2|NA|TRBV10-3
CAIYRQEDFFNYGYTF
TGTGCCATCTACAGACAGGAGGACTTCTTCAACTATGGCTACACCTTC
>NA|TRBJ2-1|NA|TRBV4-3
CASSSKTPGGFGEQFF
TGCGCCAGCAGCAGCAAGACCCCGGGTGGGTTTGGTGAGCAGTTCTTC
>NA|TRBJ2-4|TRBD2|TRBV4-2
CASSRGSGGKNIQYF
TGTGCCAGCAGCCGAGGTAGCGGGGGGAAAAACATTCAGTACTTC
>NA|TRBJ1-2|TRBD1|TRBV2
CANKPGQGYGYTF
TGTGCCAATAAACCGGGACAGGGATATGGCTACACCTTC
>few|TRBJ1-4|NA|TRBV4-3
CASSQGAGTATNEKLFF
TGCGCCAGCAGCCAAGGAGCAGGGACCGCAACTAATGAAAAACTGTTTTTT
>few|TRBJ1-2|NA|TRBV30
CAWSGANYGYTF
TGTGCCTGGAGTGGAGCTAACTATGGCTACACCTTC
>few|TRBJ2-1|NA|TRBV11-2
CASSSPNQGNEQFF
TGTGCCAGCAGCTCCCCAAACCAGGGCAATGAGCAGTTCTTC
>NA|TRBJ2-3|NA|TRBV11-2
CASSLGLGQPDTQYF
TGTGCCAGCAGCCTAGGGCTAGGACAGCCGGATACGCAGTATTTT
>NA|TRBJ1-5|TRBD1|TRBV3-1
CASSQEAGTDQPQHF
TGTGCCAGCAGCCAAGAGGCGGGGACAGATCAGCCCCAGCATTTT
>once|TRBJ2-1|TRBD1|TRBV6-2/TRBV6-3
CASSYEGQGIDEQFF
TGTGCCAGCAGTTACGAGGGACAGGGCATCGATGAGCAGTTCTTC
>NA|TRBJ1-6|NA|TRBV4-2
CASSQDLDPRPLHF
TGTGCCAGCAGCCAAGACCTGGACCCACGGCCCCTCCACTTT
>many|TRBJ2-7|NA|TRBV6-5
CASSWDPSSYEQYF
TGTGCCAGCAGTTGGGACCCCAGCTCCTACGAGCAGTACTTC
>NA|TRBJ1-2|TRBD1|TRBV6-2/TRBV6-3
CASSDRDRDGYTF
TGTGCCAGCAGTGACCGGGACAGGGATGGCTACACCTTC
>NA|TRBJ2-5|NA|TRBV20-1
CSACDRYRGVNEQYF
TGCAGTGCCTGTGATCGGTACCGAGGGGTAAATGAGCAGTACTTC
>many|TRBJ2-6|NA|TRBV6-4
CASSDEDGNSGANVLTF
TGTGCCAGCAGTGATGAGGACGGAAACTCTGGGGCCAACGTCCTGACTTTC
>many|TRBJ1-1|NA|TRBV29-1
CSVEDLKKAFF
TGCAGCGTTGAAGATCTGAAAAAGGCTTTCTTT
>few|TRBJ1-2|NA|TRBV6-5
CASSYSSVTFYGHTF
TGTGCCAGCAGTTACTCCTCAGTAACGTTCTATGGCCACACCTTC
>few|TRBJ1-2|TRBD1|TRBV4-1
CASSQGAGTANYGYTF
TGCGCCAGCAGCCAGGGGGCTGGGACAGCAAACTATGGCTACACCTTC
>NA|TRBJ2-2|NA|TRBV7-3
CASSFRASHNTGELFF
TGTGCCAGCAGCTTCCGGGCCTCGCATAACACCGGGGAGCTGTTTTTT
>NA|TRBJ1-6|NA|TRBV5-6
CASSLRGGPDSPLHF
TGTGCCAGCAGCTTAAGGGGGGGCCCGGATTCACCCCTCCACTTT
>NA|TRBJ2-3|TRBD2|TRBV29-1
CSVDRGGLDTQYF
TGCAGCGTTGACCGGGGGGGCTTAGATACGCAGTATTTT
>NA|TRBJ1-4|NA|TRBV12-3/TRBV12-4
CASSHGVEKLFF
TGTGCCAGCAGCCACGGGGTTGAAAAACTGTTTTTT
>NA|TRBJ1-1|NA|TRBV20-1
CSARHNVAFF
TGCAGTGCTAGACACAATGTAGCTTTCTTT
>many|TRBJ2-1|NA|TRBV12-3/TRBV12-4
CASSPWGPSYNEQFF
TGTGCCAGCAGTCCCTGGGGTCCCTCCTACAATGAGCAGTTCTTC
>NA|TRBJ2-4|TRBD1|TRBV7-9
CASSLRDRGREIRYF
TGTGCCAGCAGCTTACGGGACAGGGGGCGCGAGATTCGGTACTTC